The 23 T cell receptor beta chains listed next were all sequenced from one sample in a study of tumor-infiltrating lymphocytes in primary liver carcinoma. Starting material for RNA and DNA co-extraction consisted of about 20-32 mg of unsorted bulk tissue. The template, about 550 ng total RNA, yielded TCR beta cDNA made with a constant-region primer. Generation of the TCR beta libraries relied on three nested multiplex PCR rounds using slightly modified ARM-PCR. Researchers ran the first two PCR rounds for roughly 11 cycles each with TRBV1-TRBV30 forward primers and a C-beta reverse primer. TCRdb reprocessed the multiplex PCR reads with MiXCR, giving one entry per CDR3 protein. Of around 100,000 distinct CDR3 sequences listed, under 70% are singletons. The sequencing sample was made of liver tumor tissue from sampling region 2. Noted subset: tumor region T2, inferior pole. These TCRs come from a woman aged 60-70 years with primary liver carcinoma and hepatitis B virus infection.

The rearrangement uses TRBV20-1 and TRBJ2-5; D is possibly TRBD2 (6 bases). Trimming stripped 1 base from V and 1 base from J, with 13 bases between. Germline CDR1 DFQATT, CDR2 SNEGSKA (reference sequence). The CDR3 loop spans 15 amino acids. CDR3 region: CSARVGEVPQETQYF. The CDR3 DNA follows: TGCAGTGCTAGAGTAGGGGAGGTCCCCCAAGAGACCCAGTACTTC.

This clonotype occurred many times. Written as DNA, the CDR3 is TGTGCCAGCAGTGAAGCCACGACCAATTTCGACAGGCACAATCAGCCCCAGCATTTT. Residues: CASSEATTNFDRHNQPQHF. V usage is TRBV6-1 and J usage is TRBJ1-5; D may be TRBD1 (6 bases). Germline loops: CDR1 MNHNS, CDR2 SASEGT. The ends were cut back, 0 bases at V and 3 bases at J, with 21 bases in the middle. This CDR3 region has 19 residues.

Concerning this clonotype itself: The CDR3 end shows no conserved phenylalanine or tryptophan, and so a read error is likely. The chain links TRBV12-3 or TRBV12-4 to TRBJ2-7, with a weak D call TRBD2 (5 bases). The length of the CDR3 is 14 residues. Trimming took 7 bases from V and 2 from J, leaving 15 bases between them. The CDR3 loop reads CASTPLAGPYEQYC. Here the CDR3 DNA reads TGTGCCAGCACACCCCTAGCCGGACCCTACGAGCAGTACTGC.

The V gene is TRBV11-2, the J gene TRBJ2-7; possibly TRBD1 for D (7 bases). V was shortened by 4 bases and J by 3 bases, with 19 bases between the two germline ends. From germline, CDR1 is SGHAT and CDR2 FQNNGV. The CDR3 extends over 16 amino acids. CDR3 region: CASSSASGAGGYEQYF. CDR3 coding DNA: TGTGCCAGCAGCTCAGCCTCGGGGGCAGGGGGCTACGAGCAGTACTTC.

Points on this clonotype: One end of the junction varies from germline; a read error may be responsible. The V and J genes are TRBV11-2 and TRBJ2-3; D is possibly TRBD2 (7 bases). Germline CDR1 SGHAT, CDR2 FQNNGV. The CDR3 is made up of 17 amino acids. The CDR3 DNA reads as TGTACCAGCAGCTTAGGGGGACTAAGGTACACATCAGATACGCAGTATTTT. Translated: CTSSLGGLRYTSDTQYF.

Regarding this clonotype: Sequence at one end of the junction differs from germline and may be a read error. The chain carries TRBV4-1 and TRBJ2-7; perhaps TRBD1 as D (5 bases). Germline CDR1 reads MGHRA; CDR2 reads YSYEKL. CDR3 size: 15 residues. The CDR3 region has the DNA TGCGCCAGTAGCCAACCTCCGGTACAGGAAGTCCGGCAGTACTTC. Its translation is CASSQPPVQEVRQYF.

A remark on this clonotype: The conserved phenylalanine or tryptophan is not found at the CDR3 terminus, so this likely reflects a read error. The rearrangement uses TRBV29-1 and TRBJ2-1; 12 bases are a match to TRBD1. Unmatched junction bases numbered 20, after V lost 8 bases and J lost 12 bases. The CDR3 consists of 16 residues. In germline, CDR1 is SQVTM, CDR2 ANQGSEA. CDR3 nucleotide sequence: TGCAGCTCCCCGGGACAGGGGGCCGTAATCACAAAAGGGCAGTTCCTC. Amino acid sequence: CSSPGQGAVITKGQFL.

This clonotype was detected only once. The junction shows a germline mismatch at one end, possibly a read error. The chain links TRBV11-3 to TRBJ2-7; TRBD2 might be the D (6 bases). This CDR3 spans 15 amino acids. Germline V CDR1 and CDR2: SGHNT, YENEEA. CDR3 DNA: TGTGCCAGCATCTTAGAACCGGGCGGGGCCTCGGGGCAGTACTTC. The encoded protein is CASILEPGGASGQYF.

The rearrangement uses TRBV11-3 and TRBJ2-7, with D perhaps matching TRBD1 or TRBD2 (5 bases each). Trimming removed 5 bases from V and 4 bases from J, with 21 bases in between. CDR1 and CDR2 (germline): SGHNT, YENEEA. The CDR3 consists of 16 residues. The CDR3 region has the DNA TGTGCCAGCAGCCCGAACCGGGGCTTATCCGATTACGAGCAGTACTTC. Translating gives CASSPNRGLSDYEQYF.

V gene TRBV19 combines with J gene TRBJ2-6; D is undetermined. The V gene's germline CDR1 is LNHDA and CDR2 SQIVND (reference sequence). This CDR3 spans 14 amino acids. V dropped 4 bases and J dropped 2 bases, with 6 bases sitting between them. CDR3 region: CASSTLTGANVLTF. The DNA of the CDR3 is TGTGCCAGTAGTACCCTAACTGGGGCCAACGTCCTGACTTTC.

This chain links TRBV29-1 with TRBJ2-5; unclear D gene. The CDR3 has 13 residues. CDR1 is SQVTM, CDR2 ANQGSEA, per germline. In DNA form, the CDR3 reads TGCAACGCGTATTCGCGATTTCAAGAGACCCAGTACTTC. Translating gives CNAYSRFQETQYF.

Of note for this clonotype: This is likely a read error, given that the CDR3 carries no conserved phenylalanine or tryptophan at its end. The gene calls are TRBV6-1 and TRBJ1-1, with D perhaps matching TRBD1 (5 bases). Germline assignment: CDR1 MNHNS and CDR2 SASEGT. V lost 6 bases and J lost 11, with 25 bases in between. The CDR3 loop spans 15 amino acids. CDR3 protein: CASSAPGGLRDGAFY. DNA for the CDR3: TGTGCCAGCAGCGCCCCCGGGGGACTCCGCGATGGGGCTTTCTAT.

With respect to this clonotype: An end of the junction differs from the germline gene, which may be a read error. J is TRBJ1-2 and V is TRBV7-9; 9 bases match TRBD1. The germline V gene has CDR1 SEHNR and CDR2 FQNEAQ (reference sequence). The CDR3 is made up of 15 amino acids. The CDR3 DNA sequence: TGTGCCAGTAGCCCCACAGGGGGCAAGAACTATGGCTACAGCTTC. Protein sequence: CASSPTGGKNYGYSF.

The genes are TRBV30 and TRBJ1-2; D possibly corresponds to TRBD1 (5 bases). This CDR3 comprises 13 residues. Per the germline V gene, CDR1 is GTSNPN and CDR2 is SVGIG (reference sequence). V was trimmed by 5 bases and J by 0 bases, leaving 10 bases between them. As DNA, the CDR3 is TGTGCCTGGTCAAGGGGTCCTAACTATGGCTACACCTTC. Translation gives CAWSRGPNYGYTF. Using reference TRBV30 and TRBJ1-2 for the parts outside the CDR3, the full variable domain is SQTIHQWPATLVQPVGSPLSLECTVEGTSNPNLYWYRQAAGRGLQLLFYSVGIGQISSEVPQNLSASRPQDRQFILSSKKLLLSDSGFYLCAWSRGPNYGYTFGSGTRLTVV.

This clonotype was recorded many times. The chain's CDR3 is CASSVTTQGGYGYTF. As DNA, the CDR3 is TGTGCCAGCAGCGTAACGACTCAGGGGGGCTATGGCTACACCTTC. The rearrangement joins TRBV16 to TRBJ1-2, with 7 nucleotides matching TRBD1. CDR1 is KGHSY and CDR2 is FQNENV in the germline V gene. The CDR3 contains 15 residues. Unmatched junction bases numbered 10, after V lost 5 bases and J lost 4 bases.

The chain uses TRBV11-2 and TRBJ2-7, with 8 bases identical to TRBD2. The CDR3 is 20 residues long. The J segment lost 5 bases and the V segment lost 2 bases, leaving 23 bases of the junction unmatched. Germline-derived CDR1 and CDR2 are SGHAT and FQNNGV. CDR3 sequence (DNA): TGTGCCAGCAGCTTAATTTGGGATATAACCCTAGCGGGCCTAGGACACGAGCAGTACTTC. It specifies CASSLIWDITLAGLGHEQYF.

This clonotype was seen ten or more times. The chain joins TRBV6-5 to TRBJ1-2; D gene ambiguous. CDR3 length: 13 amino acids. Germline loops: CDR1 MNHEY, CDR2 SVGAGI. Trimming stripped 1 base from V and 0 bases from J, with 3 bases between. The CDR3 sequence is CASSYFPNYGYTF. The CDR3 DNA reads TGTGCCAGCAGTTACTTCCCTAACTATGGCTACACCTTC.

This clonotype is a singleton in its sample. A much larger clone differs by one base, so this may be a read error. The chain recombines TRBV6-2 or TRBV6-3 with TRBJ1-5; D unresolved. CDR1 is MNHEY and CDR2 is SVGEGT in the germline V gene. CDR3 length equals 13 residues. The CDR3 here is CASSYSRNQPRHF. CDR3 nucleotide sequence: TGTGCCAGCAGTTACTCGAGAAATCAGCCCCGGCATTTT.

This clonotype was detected many times. The chain links TRBV23-1 to TRBJ2-7; maybe TRBD1 (5 bases). TRBV23-1 is flagged as an ORF with uncertain function. With 6 bases removed from V and 2 bases from J, the gap between germline ends came to 11 bases. The CDR3 has 13 amino acids. The CDR3 reads CASSQTDPYEQYF. DNA for the CDR3: TGCGCCAGCAGCCAGACAGATCCCTACGAGCAGTACTTC.

Note on this clonotype: The conserved phenylalanine or tryptophan is not found at the CDR3 terminus, so this likely reflects a read error. V usage is TRBV11-3 and J usage is TRBJ1-1, with 7 bases matching TRBD1. Germline values: CDR1 SGHNT, CDR2 YENEEA. The CDR3 has 16 amino acids. CDR3 residues: CVSSLAPSYAQGGAFY. The DNA for the CDR3 is TGTGTCAGCAGCTTAGCCCCCAGTTACGCTCAGGGGGGGGCTTTCTAT.

This clonotype came up a few times. The V gene is TRBV30, the J gene TRBJ1-1; no reliable D call. The CDR3 is 14 amino acids. Germline V gene data show CDR1 as GTSNPN and CDR2 as SVGIG (reference sequence). Trimming removed 3 bases from V and 4 bases from J, with 15 bases in between. The CDR3 loop reads CAWRASTEITEAFF. The CDR3 nucleotides are TGTGCCTGGAGGGCATCAACGGAAATCACTGAAGCTTTCTTT.

On this clonotype: The junction departs from the called germline gene at one end, perhaps through a read error. The J gene is TRBJ1-1, the V gene TRBV11-2; D is unclear. CDR3 length equals 17 residues. Germline CDR1 is SGHAT and CDR2 is FQNNGV. This CDR3 reads CAGSLGATDYMNTEAFF. In nucleotides, the CDR3 is TGCGCCGGCAGCTTAGGTGCCACAGACTACATGAACACTGAAGCTTTCTTT. Full variable domain (outside the CDR3, taken from reference TRBV11-2 and TRBJ1-1): EAGVAQSPRYKIIEKRQSVAFWCNPISGHATLYWYQQILGQGPKLLIQFQNNGVVDDSQLPKDRFSAERLKGVDSTLKIQPAKLEDSAVYLCAGSLGATDYMNTEAFFGQGTRLTVV.

The table lists this clonotype with a few counts. This chain links TRBV24-1 with TRBJ2-1, with TRBD2 matching over 11 bases. Per the germline V gene, CDR1 is KGHDR and CDR2 is SFDVKD. V lost 6 bases, J lost 2 bases, and 14 bases stayed unmatched. The length of the CDR3 is 19 residues. CDR3 in amino acids: CATSPPTSGMSFPYNEQFF. Written as DNA, the CDR3 is TGTGCCACCAGTCCCCCGACTAGCGGGATGTCGTTTCCCTACAATGAGCAGTTCTTC.